The rows below give T cell receptor beta chains drawn from one sample of a study of blood T cells in healthy people across ages. TCRdb independently ran MiXCR on the 5' RACE reads; one entry per CDR3 protein. Among roughly 2 million distinct CDR3 sequences listed, around 50% were seen once. The sample comprised blood. All receptors derive from a middle-aged woman in good health. Both conserved end residues are part of each CDR3.

>TRBV28|TRBJ2-7
CASSPYRDEQYF
>TRBV28|TRBJ2-7
CASKPGTVRYEQYF
>TRBV4-2|TRBJ2-1
CASSQEDAFSGGGGYEQFF
>TRBV14|TRBJ2-5
CASSQARGPQTQYF
>TRBV5-1|TRBJ1-5
CASSFSGSQPQHF
>TRBV24-1|TRBJ2-1
CATSGGGDSYNEQFF
>TRBV28|TRBJ2-7
CASMFTGTDTYEQYF
>TRBV7-9|TRBJ1-4
CASSRPGPTNEKLFF
>TRBV4-1|TRBJ2-7
CAGNQGEGTYEQYF
>TRBV2|TRBJ2-1
CASSGPAGGPRNEQFF
>TRBV10-3|TRBJ2-4
CAISEGGDRQSIQYF
>TRBV9|TRBJ2-3
CASSVAPGSRRIPLTDTQYF
>TRBV4-1|TRBJ2-3
CASSQDPTSGGSTDTQYF
>TRBV6-2/TRBV6-3|TRBJ2-3
CASRGHPSTDTQYF
>TRBV12-3/TRBV12-4|.
CASSPGAFKETQYF
>TRBV29-1|TRBJ2-5
CSGRNRGSQETQYF
>TRBV7-3|TRBJ2-3
CASSFDAGTTDTQYF
>TRBV7-9|TRBJ2-3
CASSLASARTDTQYF
>TRBV7-2|TRBJ1-6
CASSPPLRPLHF
>TRBV6-2/TRBV6-3|TRBJ2-7
CASSYNPGQGNDEQYF
>TRBV3-1|TRBJ2-5
CASSQDPAGNQETQYF
>TRBV12-3/TRBV12-4|TRBJ2-7
CASRVTYEQYF
>TRBV9|TRBJ2-6
CASSANRGIGAGANVLTF
>TRBV20-1|TRBJ2-7
CSARRPGQGHEQYF